These 4 T cell receptor beta chains originate from one sample sequenced in a study of cytomegalovirus exposure and HLA in healthy donors. The method was immunoSEQ multiplex PCR; TCRdb's version includes in-frame clones alone and lacks a portion of them. Of fewer than 90,000 clones in the sample, roughly 83% are singletons; the top ten hold around 10%. The sample taken for sequencing was PBMCs. These receptor sequences come from a woman aged 18-29 years in good health and CMV-seropositive.

The chain carries TRBV5-6 and TRBJ1-4; weak D call: TRBD1 (6 bases). CDR1 SGHDT and CDR2 YYEEEE come from the germline V gene. The V end lost 1 base, the J end lost 6 bases, and 16 bases lay between the germline ends. This CDR3 has 16 amino acids. CDR3: CASSLLWGGAYEKLFF. The CDR3, as DNA: TGTGCCAGCAGCTTGCTTTGGGGGGGCGCCTATGAAAAACTGTTTTTT.

V and J are TRBV20-1 and TRBJ2-1; D gene ambiguous. The CDR3 contains 11 residues. In germline, CDR1 is DFQATT, CDR2 SNEGSKA (reference sequence). The V gene lost 7 bases and the J gene lost 4 bases, with 8 bases spanning the gap. In nucleotides, the CDR3 is TGCAGTGAGTCCAGGTACAATGAGCAGTTCTTC. Its translation is CSESRYNEQFF.

The CDR3 DNA follows: TGCGCCAGCAGCCAACGGGTCAGCACAGATACGCAGTATTTT. The encoded protein is CASSQRVSTDTQYF. The chain employs TRBV4-3 and TRBJ2-3; the D is unclear. V lost 2 bases and J lost 0, with 6 bases in between. Germline assignment: CDR1 LGHNA and CDR2 YSLEER. This CDR3 comprises 14 residues.

The chain uses TRBV11-3 and TRBJ2-2; 7 bases match TRBD2. Germline-derived CDR1 and CDR2 are SGHNT and YENEEA. CDR3 size: 13 residues. The ends lost 8 bases at V and 0 bases at J; junction bases unmatched: 0. CDR3 sequence: CASGTTNTGELFF. As DNA, the CDR3 is TGTGCCAGCGGGACTACGAACACCGGGGAGCTGTTTTTT.